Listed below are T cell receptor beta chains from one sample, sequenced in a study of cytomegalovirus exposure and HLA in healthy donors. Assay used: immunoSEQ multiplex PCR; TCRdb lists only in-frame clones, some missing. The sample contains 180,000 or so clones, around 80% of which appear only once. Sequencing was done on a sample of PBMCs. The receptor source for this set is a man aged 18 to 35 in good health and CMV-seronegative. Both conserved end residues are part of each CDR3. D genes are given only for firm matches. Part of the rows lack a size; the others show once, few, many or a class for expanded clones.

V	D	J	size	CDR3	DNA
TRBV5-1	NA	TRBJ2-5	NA	CASSWGQLGRGETQYF	TGCGCCAGCAGCTGGGGACAGTTGGGTCGGGGGGAGACCCAGTACTTC
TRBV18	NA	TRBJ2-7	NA	CASSRGLWDEQYF	TGTGCCAGCTCACGCGGCCTTTGGGACGAGCAGTACTTC
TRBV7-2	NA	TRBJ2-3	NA	CASSGFGGGRTDTQYF	TGTGCCAGCAGCGGGTTTGGGGGGGGCCGCACAGATACGCAGTATTTT
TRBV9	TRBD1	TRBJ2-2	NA	CASSDPRQGGTGELFF	TGTGCCAGCAGCGACCCTAGACAGGGGGGCACCGGGGAGCTGTTTTTT
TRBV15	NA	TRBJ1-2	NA	CATSRDKGPNGYTF	TGTGCCACCAGCAGAGATAAGGGGCCCAATGGCTACACCTTC
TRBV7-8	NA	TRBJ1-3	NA	CASSGAPSGNTIYF	TGTGCCAGCTCAGGTGCTCCCTCTGGAAACACCATATATTTT
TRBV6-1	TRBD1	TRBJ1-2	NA	CASNTGGSNYGYTF	TGTGCCAGCAACACAGGGGGCTCTAACTATGGCTACACCTTC
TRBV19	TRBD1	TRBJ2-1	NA	CASSRQGRNNEQFF	TGTGCCAGTAGCAGACAGGGGAGAAACAATGAGCAGTTCTTC
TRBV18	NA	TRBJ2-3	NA	CASSPPQWGRDTQYF	TGTGCCAGCTCACCACCGCAGTGGGGCAGGGATACGCAGTATTTT
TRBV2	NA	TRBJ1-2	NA	CASSGQGPRNYGYTF	TGTGCCAGCAGTGGTCAGGGGCCTCGGAACTATGGCTACACCTTC
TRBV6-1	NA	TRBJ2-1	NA	CASMWRGVGYNEQFF	TGTGCCAGCATGTGGCGAGGAGTGGGTTACAATGAGCAGTTCTTC
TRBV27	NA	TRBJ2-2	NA	CASSFWEDEANTGELFF	TGTGCCAGCAGTTTTTGGGAGGACGAGGCGAACACCGGGGAGCTGTTTTTT
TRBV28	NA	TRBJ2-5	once	CASSPAVGGETQYF	TGTGCCAGCAGTCCGGCCGTGGGGGGAGAGACCCAGTACTTC
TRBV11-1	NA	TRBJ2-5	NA	CATSQFKETQYF	TGTGCCACCTCGCAGTTCAAAGAGACCCAGTACTTC
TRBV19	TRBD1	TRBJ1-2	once	CASSIGQGRSGYTF	TGTGCCAGTAGTATCGGACAGGGCAGGAGTGGCTACACCTTC
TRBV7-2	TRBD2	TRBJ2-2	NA	CASSSRLAGGPRTGELFF	TGTGCCAGCAGCTCTCGGTTAGCGGGGGGGCCGCGTACCGGGGAGCTGTTTTTT